The present TCR beta chain was sequenced within a study of blood T cell repertoires in COVID-19. Study background: Sites across the United States, Italy and Spain contributed samples from acute and convalescent COVID-19. PBMCs, B-cell-depleted T cells, or T cells provided the cDNA or gDNA that made up the material.

V gave up 4 bases and J gave up 4 bases, with 9 bases separating them. Per the germline V gene, CDR1 is SGDLS and CDR2 is YYNGEE. The CDR3 totals 13 residues. This study enrolled people aged about 18 to 100 from 20 to 25 US geographic areas. Using immunoSEQ multiplex PCR, the repertoire was profiled, and TCRdb retains in-frame clones only, with some absent. Of around 130,000 clones listed, roughly 81% are singletons. The sample consisted of PBMCs or T cells enriched from blood (not recorded which). This clonotype was obtained from a woman aged 50 to 65 with acute COVID-19. V gene TRBV9 combines with J gene TRBJ1-5; D possibly corresponds to TRBD1 (5 bases). The CDR3 protein is CASSLTENQPQHF. The CDR3 nucleotides read TGTGCCAGCAGCTTGACAGAGAATCAGCCCCAGCATTTT.